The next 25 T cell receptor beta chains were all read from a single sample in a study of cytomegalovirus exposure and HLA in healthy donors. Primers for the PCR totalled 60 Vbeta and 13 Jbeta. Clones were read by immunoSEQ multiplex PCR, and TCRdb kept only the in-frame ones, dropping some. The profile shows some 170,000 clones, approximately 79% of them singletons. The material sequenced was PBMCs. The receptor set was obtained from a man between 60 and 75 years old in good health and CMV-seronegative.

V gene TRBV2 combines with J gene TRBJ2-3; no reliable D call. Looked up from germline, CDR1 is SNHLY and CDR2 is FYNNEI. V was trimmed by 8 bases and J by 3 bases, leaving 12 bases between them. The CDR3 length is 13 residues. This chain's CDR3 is CASAPRGTDTQYF. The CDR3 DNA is TGTGCCAGCGCGCCTAGAGGAACAGATACGCAGTATTTT. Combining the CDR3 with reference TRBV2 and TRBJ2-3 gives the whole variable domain EPEVTQTPSHQVTQMGQEVILRCVPISNHLYFYWYRQILGQKVEFLVSFYNNEISEKSEIFDDQFSVERPDGSNFTLKIRSTKLEDSAMYFCASAPRGTDTQYFGPGTRLTVL.

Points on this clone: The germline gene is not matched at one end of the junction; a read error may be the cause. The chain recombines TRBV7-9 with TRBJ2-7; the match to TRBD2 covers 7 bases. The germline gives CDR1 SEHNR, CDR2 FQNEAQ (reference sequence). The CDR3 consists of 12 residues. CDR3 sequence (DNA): TGTTCCAGCAGCCCACCGGGCGGGAGAGTAAGCTTC. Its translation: CSSSPPGGRVSF.

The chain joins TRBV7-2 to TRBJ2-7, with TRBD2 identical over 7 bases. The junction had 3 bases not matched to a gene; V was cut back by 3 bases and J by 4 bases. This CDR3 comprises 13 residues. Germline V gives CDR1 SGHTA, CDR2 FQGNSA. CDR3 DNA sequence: TGTGCCAGCAGCTTCCCTAGCGGATACGAGCAGTACTTC. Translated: CASSFPSGYEQYF.

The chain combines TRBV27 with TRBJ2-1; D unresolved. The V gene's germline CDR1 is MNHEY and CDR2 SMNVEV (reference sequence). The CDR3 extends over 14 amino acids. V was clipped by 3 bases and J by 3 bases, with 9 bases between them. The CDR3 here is CASSLSNSYNEQFF. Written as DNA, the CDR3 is TGTGCCAGCAGTTTGAGCAACAGCTACAATGAGCAGTTCTTC.

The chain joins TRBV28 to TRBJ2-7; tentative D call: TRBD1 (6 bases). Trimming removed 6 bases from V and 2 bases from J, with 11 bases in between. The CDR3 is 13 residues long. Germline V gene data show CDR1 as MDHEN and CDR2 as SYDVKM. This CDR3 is CASRNRETYEQYF. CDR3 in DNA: TGTGCCAGCAGAAACAGGGAAACCTACGAGCAGTACTTC.

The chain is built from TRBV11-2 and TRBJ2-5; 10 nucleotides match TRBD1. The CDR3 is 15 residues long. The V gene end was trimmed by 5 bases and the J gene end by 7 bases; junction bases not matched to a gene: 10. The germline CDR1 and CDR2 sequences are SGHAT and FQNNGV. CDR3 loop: CASSQQGQGIGTQYF. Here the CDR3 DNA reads TGTGCCAGCAGCCAACAGGGACAGGGGATAGGGACCCAGTACTTC.

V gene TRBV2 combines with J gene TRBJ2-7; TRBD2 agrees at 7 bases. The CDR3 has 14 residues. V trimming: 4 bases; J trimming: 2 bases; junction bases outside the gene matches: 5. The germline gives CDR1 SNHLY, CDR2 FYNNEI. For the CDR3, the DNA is TGTGCCAGCAGTGGGGGCGGGGGACCCTACGAGCAGTACTTC. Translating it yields CASSGGGGPYEQYF. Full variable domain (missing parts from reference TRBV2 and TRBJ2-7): EPEVTQTPSHQVTQMGQEVILRCVPISNHLYFYWYRQILGQKVEFLVSFYNNEISEKSEIFDDQFSVERPDGSNFTLKIRSTKLEDSAMYFCASSGGGGPYEQYFGPGTRLTVT.

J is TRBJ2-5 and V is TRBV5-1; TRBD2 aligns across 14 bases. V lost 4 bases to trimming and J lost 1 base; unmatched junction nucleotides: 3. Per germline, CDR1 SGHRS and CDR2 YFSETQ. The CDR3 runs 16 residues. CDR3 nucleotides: TGCGCCAGCAGCGGGACTAGCGGGAGCTCCCAAGAGACCCAGTACTTC. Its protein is CASSGTSGSSQETQYF.

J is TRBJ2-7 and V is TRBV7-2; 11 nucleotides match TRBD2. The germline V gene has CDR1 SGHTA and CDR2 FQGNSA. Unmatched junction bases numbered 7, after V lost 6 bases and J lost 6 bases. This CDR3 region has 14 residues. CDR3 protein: CASRRSGRAAEQYF. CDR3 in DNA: TGTGCCAGCAGACGTAGCGGGAGGGCCGCCGAGCAGTACTTC.

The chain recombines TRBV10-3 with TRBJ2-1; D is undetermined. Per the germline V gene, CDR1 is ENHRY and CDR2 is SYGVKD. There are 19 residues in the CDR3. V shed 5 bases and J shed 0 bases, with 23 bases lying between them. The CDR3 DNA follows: TGTGCCATCAGTATGTCCGGCAGCAGGCCTAAGAGCTCCTACAATGAGCAGTTCTTC. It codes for CAISMSGSRPKSSYNEQFF.

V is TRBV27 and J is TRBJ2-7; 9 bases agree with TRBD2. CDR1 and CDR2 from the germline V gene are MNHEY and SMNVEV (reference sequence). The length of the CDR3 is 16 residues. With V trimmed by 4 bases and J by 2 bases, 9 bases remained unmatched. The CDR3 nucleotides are TGTGCCAGCAGTTACCAGGGACTAGCAGTACCCTACGAGCAGTACTTC. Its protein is CASSYQGLAVPYEQYF.

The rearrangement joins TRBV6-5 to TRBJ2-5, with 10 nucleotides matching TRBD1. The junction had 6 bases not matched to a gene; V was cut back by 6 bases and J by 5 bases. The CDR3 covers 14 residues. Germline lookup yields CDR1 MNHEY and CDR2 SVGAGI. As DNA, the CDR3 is TGTGCCAGCAGGGGACAGGGGCTTTGGGAGACCCAGTACTTC. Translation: CASRGQGLWETQYF.

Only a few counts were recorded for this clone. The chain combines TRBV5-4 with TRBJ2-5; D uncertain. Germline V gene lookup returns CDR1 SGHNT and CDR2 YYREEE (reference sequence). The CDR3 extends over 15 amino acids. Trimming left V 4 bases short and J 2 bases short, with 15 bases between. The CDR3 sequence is CASSIGSGRQETQYF. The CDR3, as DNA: TGTGCCAGCAGCATTGGGTCCGGCAGGCAAGAGACCCAGTACTTC.

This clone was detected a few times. CDR3 sequence reads: CASSTQDREETQYF. The DNA of the CDR3 is TGTGCCAGCAGTACTCAGGACAGGGAGGAGACCCAGTACTTC. The J gene is TRBJ2-5, the V gene TRBV6-5; the match to TRBD1 covers 8 bases. Germline CDR1 is MNHEY and CDR2 is SVGAGI. This CDR3 has 14 residues. With 5 bases clipped from V and 5 bases from J, the junction kept 7 bases outside the gene matches.

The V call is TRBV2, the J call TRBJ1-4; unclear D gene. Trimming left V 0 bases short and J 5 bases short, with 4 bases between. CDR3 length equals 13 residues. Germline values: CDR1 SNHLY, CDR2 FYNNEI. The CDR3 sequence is CASSEAGNEKLFF. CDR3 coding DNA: TGTGCCAGCAGTGAAGCCGGGAATGAAAAACTGTTTTTT.

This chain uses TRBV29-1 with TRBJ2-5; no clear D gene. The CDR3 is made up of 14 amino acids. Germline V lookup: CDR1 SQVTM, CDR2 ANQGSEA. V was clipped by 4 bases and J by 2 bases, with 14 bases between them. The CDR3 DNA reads TGCAGCGTTGGAAACTTGGTTTCGCAAGAGACCCAGTACTTC. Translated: CSVGNLVSQETQYF.

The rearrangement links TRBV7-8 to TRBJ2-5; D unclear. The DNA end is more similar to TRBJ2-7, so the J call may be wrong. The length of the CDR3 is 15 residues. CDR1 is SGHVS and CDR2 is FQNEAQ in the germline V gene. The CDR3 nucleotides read TGTGCCAGCAGCTTAGGAACAGACAAGTCCTACGAGCAGTACTTC. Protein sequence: CASSLGTDKSYEQYF.

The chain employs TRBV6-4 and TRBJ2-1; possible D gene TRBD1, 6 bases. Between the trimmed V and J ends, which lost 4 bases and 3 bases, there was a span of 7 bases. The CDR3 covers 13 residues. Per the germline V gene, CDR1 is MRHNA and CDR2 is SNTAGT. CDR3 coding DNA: TGTGCCAGCAGTGGGGACAACTACAATGAGCAGTTCTTC. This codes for CASSGDNYNEQFF.

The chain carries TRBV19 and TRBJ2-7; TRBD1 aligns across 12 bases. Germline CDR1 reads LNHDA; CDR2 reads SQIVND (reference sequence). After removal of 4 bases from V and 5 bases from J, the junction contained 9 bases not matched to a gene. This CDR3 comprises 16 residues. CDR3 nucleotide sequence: TGTGCCAGTAGTAGAAGGGGGACAGGGGGCTGGAACGAGCAGTACTTC. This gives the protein CASSRRGTGGWNEQYF.

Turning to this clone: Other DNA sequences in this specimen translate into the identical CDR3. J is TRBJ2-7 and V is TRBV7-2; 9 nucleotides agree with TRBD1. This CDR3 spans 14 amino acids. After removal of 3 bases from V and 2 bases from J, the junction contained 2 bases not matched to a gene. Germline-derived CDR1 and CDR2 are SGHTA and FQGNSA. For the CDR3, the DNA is TGTGCCAGCAGCTTCACAGGGGGCACCTACGAGCAGTACTTC. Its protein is CASSFTGGTYEQYF.

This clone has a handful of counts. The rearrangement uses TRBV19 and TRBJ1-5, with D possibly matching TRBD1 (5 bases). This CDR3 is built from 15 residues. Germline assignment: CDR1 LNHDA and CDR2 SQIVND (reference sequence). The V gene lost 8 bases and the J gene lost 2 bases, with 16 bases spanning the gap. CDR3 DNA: TGTGCCAGTGTAAGCCTGGGGGGGGGCAATCAGCCCCAGCATTTT. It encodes CASVSLGGGNQPQHF.

As DNA, the CDR3 is TGTGCCAGCCGCCGGGACAGGGGTCCGCCCCAGCATTTT. As protein: CASRRDRGPPQHF. The chain links TRBV6-8 to TRBJ1-5; TRBD1 agrees at 10 bases. This CDR3 spans 13 amino acids. Germline lookup yields CDR1 MNHGY and CDR2 SAAAGT. Trimming at V came to 8 bases and at J to 9 bases, leaving 7 bases not matched to a gene.

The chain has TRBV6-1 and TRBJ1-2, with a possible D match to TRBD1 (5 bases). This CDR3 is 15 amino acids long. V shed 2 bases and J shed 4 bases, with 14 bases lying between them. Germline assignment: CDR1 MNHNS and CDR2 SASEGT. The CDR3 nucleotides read TGTGCCAGCAGTGAATCTCAAACAGGTGGCTATGGCTACACCTTC. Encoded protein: CASSESQTGGYGYTF.

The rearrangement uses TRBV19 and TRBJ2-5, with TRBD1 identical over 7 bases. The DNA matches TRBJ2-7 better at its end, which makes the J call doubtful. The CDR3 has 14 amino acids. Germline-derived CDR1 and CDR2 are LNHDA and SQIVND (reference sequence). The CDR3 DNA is TGTGCCAGTAGTGTGACAGGGAGCTCCTACGAGCAGTACTTC. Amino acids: CASSVTGSSYEQYF.

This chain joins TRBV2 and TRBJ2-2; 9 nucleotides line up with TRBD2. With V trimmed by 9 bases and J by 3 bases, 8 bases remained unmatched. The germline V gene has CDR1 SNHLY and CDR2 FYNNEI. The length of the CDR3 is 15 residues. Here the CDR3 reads CASQRGAVDTGELFF. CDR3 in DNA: TGTGCCAGTCAGCGGGGGGCCGTGGACACCGGGGAGCTGTTTTTT.